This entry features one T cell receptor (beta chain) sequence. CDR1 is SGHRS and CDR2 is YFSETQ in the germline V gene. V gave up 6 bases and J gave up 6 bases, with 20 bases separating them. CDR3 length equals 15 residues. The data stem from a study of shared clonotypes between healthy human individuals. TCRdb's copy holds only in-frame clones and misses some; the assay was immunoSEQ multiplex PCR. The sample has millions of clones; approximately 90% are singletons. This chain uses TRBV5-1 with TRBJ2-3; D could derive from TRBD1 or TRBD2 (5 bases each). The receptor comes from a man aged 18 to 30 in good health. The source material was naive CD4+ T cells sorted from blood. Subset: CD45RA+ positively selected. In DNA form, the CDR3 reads TGCGCCAGCAAGAAAGGGGACGGGCCCGCGGATACGCAGTATTTT. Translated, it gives CASKKGDGPADTQYF. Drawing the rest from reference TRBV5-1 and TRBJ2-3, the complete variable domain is KAGVTQTPRYLIKTRGQQVTLSCSPISGHRSVSWYQQTPGQGLQFLFEYFSETQRNKGNFPGRFSGRQFSNSRSEMNVSTLELGDSALYLCASKKGDGPADTQYFGPGTRLTVL.